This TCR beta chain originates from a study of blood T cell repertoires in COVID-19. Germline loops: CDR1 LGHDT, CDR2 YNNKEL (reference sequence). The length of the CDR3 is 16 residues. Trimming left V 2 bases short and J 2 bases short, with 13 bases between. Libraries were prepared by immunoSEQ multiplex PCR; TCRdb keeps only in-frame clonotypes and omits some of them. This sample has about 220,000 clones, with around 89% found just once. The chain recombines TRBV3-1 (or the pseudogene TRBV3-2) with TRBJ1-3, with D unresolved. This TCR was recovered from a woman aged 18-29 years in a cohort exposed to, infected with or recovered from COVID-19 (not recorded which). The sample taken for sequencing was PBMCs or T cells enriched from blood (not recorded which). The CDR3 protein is CASSQFDAGPGNTIYF. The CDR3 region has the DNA TGTGCCAGCAGCCAATTCGATGCGGGCCCTGGAAACACCATATATTTT.